Below, 4 T cell receptor beta chains from the same sample are listed, as sequenced in a study of CD8+CD57+ T cells in acquired aplastic anemia (dated by TCRdb to 2016 to 2019). The data were produced on an Illumina HiSeq 2000. Profiling of TCR beta VDJ combinations and CDR3 sequences used genomic DNA as the template. TCRdb applied fastp at Q25 and MiXCR to the public reads, then kept only in-frame beta chains. Here each entry gathers all rows of one CDR3 protein and keeps the most common genes and DNA. The sample table records about 210,000 distinct CDR3 sequences; roughly 55% of these occur just once. The top ten clones comprise about 29% of the sample. The sample taken for sequencing was sorted CD4+, CD8+, or CD8+CD57+ T cells (not recorded which) from PBMCs. The receptors were sampled from a human donor in good health.

The V gene is TRBV5-1, the J gene TRBJ2-1; maybe TRBD2 (5 bases). CDR3 length: 12 residues. CDR1 and CDR2 (germline): SGHRS, YFSETQ. Trimming removed 2 bases from V and 8 bases from J, with 8 bases in between. The CDR3 nucleotides are TGCGCCAGCAGCTTAAGGCGGGATGAGCAGTTCTTC. It is translated as CASSLRRDEQFF.

The chain carries TRBV4-1 and TRBJ1-1; D may be TRBD1 (5 bases). V lost 1 base to trimming and J lost 3 bases, with 18 bases between them. This CDR3 comprises 17 residues. Germline lookup yields CDR1 MGHRA and CDR2 YSYEKL. The CDR3 loop is CASSQVPGFSSDTEAFF. CDR3 nucleotide sequence: TGCGCCAGCAGCCAAGTCCCAGGGTTCTCTTCTGACACTGAAGCTTTCTTT.

Ten or more counts support this clonotype. The rearrangement uses TRBV20-1 and TRBJ2-1; 8 bases map to TRBD2. Trimming took 1 base from V and 2 from J; bases not matched to a gene: 4. The CDR3 consists of 15 residues. Germline values: CDR1 DFQATT, CDR2 SNEGSKA (reference sequence). CDR3 nucleotides: TGCAGTGCTAGAGTTGGGACTAGTGCCTACAATGAGCAGTTCTTC. Residues: CSARVGTSAYNEQFF.

Concerning this clonotype itself: This clone may be a read error of a much larger clone one base away. The genes are TRBV12-3 or TRBV12-4 and TRBJ1-2, with D possibly TRBD1 on 5 matching bases. The CDR3 totals 14 residues. CDR3 amino acids: CTSSLDSPNYGYTF. The CDR3 DNA sequence: TGTACCAGCAGTTTAGACAGCCCTAACTATGGCTACACCTTC.